This T cell receptor beta chain was captured by sequencing in a study of blood T cell repertoires in COVID-19. Repertoires were generated with immunoSEQ multiplex PCR, while TCRdb's copy carries only in-frame clones and drops some. This sample yields about 78,000 clones, of which 90% are seen a single time; about 1% belongs to the top ten. The CDR3 is 12 residues long. Germline CDR1 SGHRS, CDR2 YFSETQ. V was clipped by 5 bases and J by 6 bases, with 10 bases between them. The V call is TRBV5-1, the J call TRBJ2-3; D unclear. This receptor was obtained from a woman between 50 and 59 years old in a cohort sampled during active COVID-19. Material: peripheral blood. As DNA, the CDR3 is TGCGCCAGCAGTACTGAAGCCGATACGCAGTATTTT. This sequence encodes CASSTEADTQYF.